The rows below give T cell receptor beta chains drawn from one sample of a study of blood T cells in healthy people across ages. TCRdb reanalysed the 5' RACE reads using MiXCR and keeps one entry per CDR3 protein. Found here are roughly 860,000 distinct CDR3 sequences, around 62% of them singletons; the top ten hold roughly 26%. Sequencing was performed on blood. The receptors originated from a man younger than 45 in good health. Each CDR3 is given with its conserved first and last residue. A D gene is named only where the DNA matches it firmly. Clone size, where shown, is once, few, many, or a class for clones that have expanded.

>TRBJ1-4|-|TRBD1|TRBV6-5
TGTGCCAGCAGCTCATTCGACAGGGGGGAAAAACTGTTATTT
CASSSFDRGEKLLF
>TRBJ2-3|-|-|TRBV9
TGTGCCAGCAGCGCTAAACCTTATGGGGCAGATACGCAGTATTTT
CASSAKPYGADTQYF
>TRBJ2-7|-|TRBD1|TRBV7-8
TGTGCCAGCAGCTTAGCCCGACAGGGGGCCTACGAGCAGTACTTC
CASSLARQGAYEQYF
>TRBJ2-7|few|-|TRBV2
TGTGCCAGCAGTAGTACGGCTTCCTACGAGCAGTACTTC
CASSSTASYEQYF
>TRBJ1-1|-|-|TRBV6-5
TGTGCCAGCAGTTACTCGAGGGGGATCACTGGTGAAGCTTTCTTT
CASSYSRGITGEAFF
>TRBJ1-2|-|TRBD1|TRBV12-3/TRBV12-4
TGTGCCAGCAGGAAGACAGGGGGCGAAGGCTACACCTTC
CASRKTGGEGYTF
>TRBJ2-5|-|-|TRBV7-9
TGTGCCAGCGCCGTCATGTCGGGGGTAGAGACCCAGTACTTC
CASAVMSGVETQYF
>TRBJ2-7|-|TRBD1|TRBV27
TGTGCCAGCAGTTATCCGGGACAGGGAGAACCTTACGAGCAGTACTTC
CASSYPGQGEPYEQYF
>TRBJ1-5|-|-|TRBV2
TGTGCCAGCAGGGACGGGGTTATGGGGGCATCTGTTCAGCCCCAGCATTTT
CASRDGVMGASVQPQHF
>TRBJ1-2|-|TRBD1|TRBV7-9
TGTGCCAGCAGCCCCGGGACAGCGACAACCTATGGCTACACCTTC
CASSPGTATTYGYTF
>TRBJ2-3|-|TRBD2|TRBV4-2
TGTGCCAGCAGCCAAAACCTGGGACTAGCGGGGGGAACAAGGGGAGCAGATACGCAGTATTTT
CASSQNLGLAGGTRGADTQYF
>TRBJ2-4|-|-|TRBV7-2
TGTGCCAGCAGCCTGATGCCAGAAAACATTCAGTACTTC
CASSLMPENIQYF
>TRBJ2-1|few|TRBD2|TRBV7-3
TGTGCCAGCAGCAATAGCGGGGGGGCCAGGAATGAGCAGTTCTTC
CASSNSGGARNEQFF
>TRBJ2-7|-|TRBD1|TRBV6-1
TGTGCCAGCAGTATCACCGGGACAGGGGGCGACGAGCAGTACTTC
CASSITGTGGDEQYF
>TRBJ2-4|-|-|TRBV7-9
TGTGCCAGCAGCTTAGCTGGGACCCAGGGACGGCACATTCAGTACTTC
CASSLAGTQGRHIQYF
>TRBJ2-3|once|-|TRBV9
TGTGCCAGCAGCGGAGTGCCAACCACAGATACGCAGTATTTT
CASSGVPTTDTQYF
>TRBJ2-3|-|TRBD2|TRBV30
TGTGCCCACGGTCTAGCGGGATTTAGCACAGATACGCAGTATTTT
CAHGLAGFSTDTQYF
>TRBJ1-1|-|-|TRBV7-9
TGTGCCAGCAGCTCGGGACAAGCGGATACTGAAGCTTTCTTT
CASSSGQADTEAFF
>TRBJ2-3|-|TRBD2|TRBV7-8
TGTGCCAGCAGCCCCATGACCGGGACTAGCGGATTCACAGATACGCAGTATTTT
CASSPMTGTSGFTDTQYF
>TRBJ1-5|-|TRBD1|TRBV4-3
TGCGCCAGCAGCCAAGAGGTCCGCCGGGACAGGGGGCGAAGCAATCAGCCCCAGCATTTT
CASSQEVRRDRGRSNQPQHF
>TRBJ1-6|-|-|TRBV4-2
TGTGCCAGCAGCCAAGATCAGGGGACCTATAATTCACCCCTCCACTTT
CASSQDQGTYNSPLHF
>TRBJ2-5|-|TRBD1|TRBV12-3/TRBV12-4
TGTGCCAGCAGGGCGCGGGACAGGACTGGCAATGAGCAGTACTTC
CASRARDRTGNEQYF
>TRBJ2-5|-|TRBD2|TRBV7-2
TGTGCCAGCAGCTCGGGGACTAGCGGGGGATTAGAGACCCAGTACTTC
CASSSGTSGGLETQYF
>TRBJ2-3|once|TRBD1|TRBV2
TGTGCCAGCAGCGGACAGGGGAGGGCAGGTACGCAGTATTTT
CASSGQGRAGTQYF
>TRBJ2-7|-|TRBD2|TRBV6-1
TGTGCCAGCAGTGAAGCGCACGAGCGGGGGTGGGACGAGCAGTACTTC
CASSEAHERGWDEQYF
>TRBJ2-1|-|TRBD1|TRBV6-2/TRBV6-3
TGTGCCAGCAGTATCCAGGGGGCTTCTTACAATGAGCAGTTCTTC
CASSIQGASYNEQFF
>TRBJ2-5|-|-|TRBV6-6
TGTGCCAGCAGTCCAGTTAGGGCCAATCCGTCCCAGTACTTC
CASSPVRANPSQYF
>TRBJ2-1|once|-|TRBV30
TGTGCCTGGAATCGGGCGAGGGGGGGCAATGAGCAGTTCTTC
CAWNRARGGNEQFF
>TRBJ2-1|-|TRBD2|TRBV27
TGTGCCAGCAGTTTCGGGACTAACATCAATGAGCAGTTCTTC
CASSFGTNINEQFF
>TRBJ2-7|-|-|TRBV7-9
TGTGCCAGCAGCCCATCCATAAGACCCTACGAGCAGTACTTC
CASSPSIRPYEQYF
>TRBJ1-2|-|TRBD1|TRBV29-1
TGCAGCACCCTTGACGGACAGGGCCCCCGCGACTATGGCTACACCTTC
CSTLDGQGPRDYGYTF
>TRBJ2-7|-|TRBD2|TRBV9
TGTGCCAGCAGCCCTGTAGCGGGGGGATCCTACGAGCAGTACTTC
CASSPVAGGSYEQYF
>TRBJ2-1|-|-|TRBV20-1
TGCAGTGTACGAATCCCGGGGGCGTTTGGCGCGGGATCCAGCTCCTACAATGAGCAGTTCTTC
CSVRIPGAFGAGSSSYNEQFF
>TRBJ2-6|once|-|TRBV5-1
TGCGCCAGCAGCCCGCAAATGACAACTAGCTCTGGGGCCAACGTCCTGACTTTC
CASSPQMTTSSGANVLTF
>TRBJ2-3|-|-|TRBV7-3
TGTGCCAGCAGCCCCCTGGGGGTTAGCACAGATACGCAGTATTTT
CASSPLGVSTDTQYF
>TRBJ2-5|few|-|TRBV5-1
TGCGCCAGCAGCTACGACGGCCCAGGCCCAGGAGAGACCCAGTACTTC
CASSYDGPGPGETQYF
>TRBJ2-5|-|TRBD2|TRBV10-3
TGTGCCATCAGTGGTAGCGGGGGGCACCAAGAGACCCAGTACTTC
CAISGSGGHQETQYF
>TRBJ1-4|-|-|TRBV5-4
TGTGCCAGCAGCTTTGGTATTGCGAACGGCCGTAATGAAAAACTGTTTTTT
CASSFGIANGRNEKLFF
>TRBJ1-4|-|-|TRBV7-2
TGTGCCAGCAGCTCACAGGGATCTAATGAAAAACTGTTTTTT
CASSSQGSNEKLFF
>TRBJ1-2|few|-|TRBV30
TGTGCCTGGAACCCACAGGGCTATGGCTACACCTTC
CAWNPQGYGYTF
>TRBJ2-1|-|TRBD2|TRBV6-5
TGTGCCAGCAGCCAGGGACTAGCGTCCGATGAGCAGTTCTTC
CASSQGLASDEQFF
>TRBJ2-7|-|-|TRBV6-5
TGTGCCAGCAGCCCCGGTGACGTCGACGAGCAGTACTTC
CASSPGDVDEQYF
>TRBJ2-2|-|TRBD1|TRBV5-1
TGCGCCAGCAGCTTGTCGACAGGGTCCGGGGAGCTGTTTTTT
CASSLSTGSGELFF
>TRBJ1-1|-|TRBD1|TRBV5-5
TGTGCCAGCAGCATCGGACAGGGCCACATGAACACTGAAGCTTTCTTT
CASSIGQGHMNTEAFF
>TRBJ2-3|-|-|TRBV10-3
TGTGCCATCAGTGGGACAGCCAAGTCCACAGATACGCAGTATTTT
CAISGTAKSTDTQYF
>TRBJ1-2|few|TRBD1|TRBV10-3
TGTGCCATCAGCGGACAGGGGGTCTATGGCTACACCTTC
CAISGQGVYGYTF
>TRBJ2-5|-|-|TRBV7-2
TGTGCCAGCAATCCCTTGGGGCCTGAAGAGACCCAGTACTTC
CASNPLGPEETQYF
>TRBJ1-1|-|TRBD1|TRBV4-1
TGCGCCAGCAGCCAAGATAGGTTCGGGGACAGGGGGACTGAAGCTTTCTTT
CASSQDRFGDRGTEAFF
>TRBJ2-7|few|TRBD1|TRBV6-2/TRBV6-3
TGTGCCAGCAGTTACTTGGCCGTTTCGACAGGGGACGAGCAGTACTTC
CASSYLAVSTGDEQYF
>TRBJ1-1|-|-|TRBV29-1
TGCAGCGTTTTTTGGATGGGGGGGCCGGGAGCTTTCTTT
CSVFWMGGPGAFF
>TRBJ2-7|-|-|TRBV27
TGTGCCAGCAGTTTATCATTCAGGGGGGTCTACGAGCAGTACTTC
CASSLSFRGVYEQYF
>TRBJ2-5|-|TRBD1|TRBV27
TGTGCCAGCAGTTCGCGGGACAGGGGGCTTCGGATAGAGACCCAGTACTTC
CASSSRDRGLRIETQYF
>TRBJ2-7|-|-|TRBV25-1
TGTGCCAGCAGTGAATATTTGAGCAGATCCTACGAGCAGTACTTC
CASSEYLSRSYEQYF
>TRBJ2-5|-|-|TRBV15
TGTGCCACCAGCAGAGCTAGGTCGACACACAGGGAAGAGACCCAGTACTTC
CATSRARSTHREETQYF
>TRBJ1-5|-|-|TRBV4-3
TGCGCCAGCAGCCCGAGGGCGATGGTCTCTGGGAAGGACCTGACTTATAGCAATCAGCCCCAGCATTTT
CASSPRAMVSGKDLTYSNQPQHF
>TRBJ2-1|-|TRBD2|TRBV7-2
TGTGCCAGCAGCTTCGGTAGCGGGGTTTACAATGAGCAGTTCTTC
CASSFGSGVYNEQFF
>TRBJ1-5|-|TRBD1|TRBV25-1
TGTGCCAGCAGTGAATCACAGGGGAGCAATCAGCCCCAGCATTTT
CASSESQGSNQPQHF